What follows are 18 T cell receptor beta chains derived from one specimen sequenced in a study of a mutant IDH1 vaccine in newly diagnosed glioma. Some clones are missing from TCRdb's copy, which holds only in-frame ones; the method was immunoSEQ multiplex PCR. Of approximately 92,000 clones listed, roughly 78% are singletons. Sample time point: baseline, week 1 (first vaccination visit). As to treatment: pre-vaccination baseline after standard-of-care therapy. Sequenced here: PBMCs, sampled from a glioma patient treated with radiotherapy, temozolomide or both. Source of these receptors: a middle-aged man with glioma.

The gene calls are TRBV19 and TRBJ1-3, with D perhaps TRBD1 (5 bases). This CDR3 has 16 amino acids. Trimming took off 4 bases at V and 0 bases at J, with 13 bases between the two ends. Germline CDR1 reads LNHDA; CDR2 reads SQIVND (reference sequence). The CDR3 spells CASSRARGGSGNTIYF. CDR3 coding DNA: TGTGCCAGTAGTAGGGCCCGGGGGGGCTCTGGAAACACCATATATTTT.

The chain is built from TRBV2 and TRBJ2-7; D remains ambiguous. The CDR3 covers 14 residues. The ends were cut back, 3 bases at V and 0 bases at J, with 9 bases in the middle. CDR1 and CDR2 from the germline V gene are SNHLY and FYNNEI. The CDR3 DNA is TGTGCCAGCAGTGATTTTAAGGACTCCTACGAGCAGTACTTC. Translated: CASSDFKDSYEQYF.

The chain has TRBV10-3 and TRBJ1-4; D might be TRBD1 (6 bases). The CDR3 is 16 residues long. Trimming left V 4 bases short and J 0 bases short, with 12 bases between. Looked up from germline, CDR1 is ENHRY and CDR2 is SYGVKD. The chain's CDR3 is CAISGVAGATNEKLFF. CDR3 nucleotide sequence: TGTGCCATCAGTGGCGTGGCAGGGGCAACTAATGAAAAACTGTTTTTT.

The V and J genes are TRBV27 and TRBJ2-7; 8 positions agree with TRBD1. The CDR3 extends over 19 amino acids. CDR1 and CDR2 from the germline V gene are MNHEY and SMNVEV (reference sequence). Losses at the gene ends were 2 bases for V and 5 bases for J; bases not matched to a gene: 20. Here the CDR3 DNA reads TGTGCCAGCAGTTTAAGGGGGTACGGTCGACAGGGGAAGGGACACGAGCAGTACTTC. The encoded protein is CASSLRGYGRQGKGHEQYF.

The CDR3 sequence: CASGSGDGYGYTF. The CDR3 DNA is TGTGCCAGCGGTTCAGGGGACGGCTATGGCTACACCTTC. This chain connects TRBV27 to TRBJ1-2, with D perhaps TRBD1 (6 bases). The germline V gene encodes CDR1 MNHEY and CDR2 SMNVEV (reference sequence). The CDR3 sequence is 13 residues long. The V end lost 8 bases, the J end lost 4 bases, and 14 bases lay between the germline ends.

This chain joins TRBV6-1 and TRBJ1-3, with 7 bases aligning to TRBD1. Germline V gene sequence: CDR1 MNHNS, CDR2 SASEGT. CDR3 size: 16 residues. Trimming removed 4 bases from V and 0 bases from J; junction bases left unmatched: 6. The CDR3 loop is CASSVTGKSSGNTIYF. The CDR3 bases are TGTGCCAGCAGTGTGACAGGGAAGAGCTCTGGAAACACCATATATTTT.

The gene calls are TRBV9 and TRBJ1-1; maybe TRBD1 (6 bases). This CDR3 spans 13 amino acids. Trimming took off 3 bases at V and 4 bases at J, with 10 bases between the two ends. Germline values: CDR1 SGDLS, CDR2 YYNGEE. Written as DNA, the CDR3 is TGTGCCAGCAGCGAAGGACAGACCACTGAAGCTTTCTTT. Its translation: CASSEGQTTEAFF.

A few counts support this clone. The chain has TRBV18 and TRBJ1-5; D is uncertain. The germline V gene encodes CDR1 KGHSH and CDR2 LQKENI. The V gene lost 2 bases and the J gene lost 3 bases, with 5 bases spanning the gap. This CDR3 has 13 residues. The CDR3 here is CASSPNNNQPQHF. CDR3 in DNA: TGTGCCAGCTCACCAAACAACAATCAGCCCCAGCATTTT.

The chain employs TRBV21-1 and TRBJ2-7; the table's TRBD2 call for D was not verified on the DNA. TRBV21-1 is shown as a pseudogene. CDR3 length: 20 amino acids. CDR3 loop: CASSKLEGQGLAGVVDEQYF. The CDR3 coding sequence is TGTGCCAGCAGCAAATTGGAGGGGCAGGGCCTAGCGGGAGTTGTCGACGAGCAGTACTTC.

The chain joins TRBV27 to TRBJ2-1; TRBD2 agrees at 11 bases. J was trimmed by 5 bases and V by 8 bases; bases with no gene match: 14. This CDR3 is 17 amino acids long. Germline V CDR1 and CDR2: MNHEY, SMNVEV (reference sequence). CDR3 in amino acids: CASSGLADLRGDNEQFF. The CDR3 DNA reads TGTGCCAGCTCGGGACTAGCGGATCTCCGAGGGGACAATGAGCAGTTCTTC.

This rearrangement joins TRBV5-4 to TRBJ2-3, with 8 bases fitting TRBD2. Germline V lookup: CDR1 SGHNT, CDR2 YYREEE (reference sequence). The CDR3 loop spans 15 amino acids. The J segment lost 4 bases and the V segment lost 4 bases, leaving 8 bases of the junction unmatched. Here the CDR3 DNA reads TGTGCCAGCAGCCCGGGGGGGGTAGGAGCAGATACGCAGTATTTT. As protein: CASSPGGVGADTQYF.

This rearrangement joins TRBV6-5 to TRBJ2-7; D ambiguous. Germline-derived CDR1 and CDR2 are MNHEY and SVGAGI. The CDR3 totals 14 residues. Trimming removed 0 bases at V and 3 bases at J, with 9 bases between. The CDR3 DNA reads TGTGCCAGCAGTTACTCGACTTCCGTCTACGAGCAGTACTTC. Translated: CASSYSTSVYEQYF.

The CDR3 region has the DNA TGTGCCAGCACCCCCTCCGGGGACAGGGGCCGTTACGAGCAGTACTTC. It codes for CASTPSGDRGRYEQYF. The chain uses TRBV6-6 and TRBJ2-7; TRBD1 agrees at 10 bases. The V segment lost 7 bases and the J segment 4 bases; nucleotides outside the gene matches: 13. Looked up from germline, CDR1 is MNHNY and CDR2 is SVGAGI (reference sequence). The CDR3 is made up of 16 amino acids.

The chain joins TRBV19 to TRBJ1-5, with TRBD1 as a possible D gene (5 bases). This CDR3 has 15 residues. The germline V gene encodes CDR1 LNHDA and CDR2 SQIVND (reference sequence). Trimming stripped 3 bases from V and 2 bases from J, with 11 bases between. CDR3 nucleotide sequence: TGTGCCAGTAGTATTCCTAAGGGACGCAATCAGCCCCAGCATTTT. Its translation is CASSIPKGRNQPQHF.

This clone has a handful of counts. The gene calls are TRBV4-2 and TRBJ2-2, with D perhaps matching TRBD2 (5 bases). Trimming cost V 0 bases and J 6 bases, with 5 bases left between them. CDR1 and CDR2 from the germline V gene are LGHNA and YNFKEQ. CDR3 length: 13 amino acids. Here the CDR3 reads CASSQERAGELFF. In nucleotides, the CDR3 is TGTGCCAGCAGCCAAGAGCGGGCCGGGGAGCTGTTTTTT.

The chain couples TRBV2 to TRBJ2-6; TRBD2 might be the D (5 bases). CDR3 size: 14 residues. Germline V gene lookup returns CDR1 SNHLY and CDR2 FYNNEI. The germline V and J ends were trimmed by 6 bases and 0 bases, with 6 bases remaining between them. In DNA form, the CDR3 reads TGTGCCAGCAGGAGGGTCTCTGGGGCCAACGTCCTGACTTTC. This encodes CASRRVSGANVLTF.

The V gene is TRBV5-6, the J gene TRBJ2-3; no definite D call. V dropped 4 bases and J dropped 0 bases, with 6 bases sitting between them. This CDR3 region has 13 residues. Germline-derived CDR1 and CDR2 are SGHDT and YYEEEE. CDR3 sequence reads: CASSISSTDTQYF. The CDR3 bases are TGTGCCAGCAGCATCTCTAGCACAGATACGCAGTATTTT.

This clone was observed once. V usage is TRBV4-3 and J usage is TRBJ2-2; D not resolved. Germline loops: CDR1 LGHNA, CDR2 YSLEER. Trimming took off 4 bases at V and 2 bases at J, with 14 bases between the two ends. The CDR3 runs 16 residues. The CDR3 region is CASSRTAGVNTGELFF. The CDR3 region has the DNA TGCGCCAGCAGCCGCACCGCAGGCGTCAACACCGGGGAGCTGTTTTTT.